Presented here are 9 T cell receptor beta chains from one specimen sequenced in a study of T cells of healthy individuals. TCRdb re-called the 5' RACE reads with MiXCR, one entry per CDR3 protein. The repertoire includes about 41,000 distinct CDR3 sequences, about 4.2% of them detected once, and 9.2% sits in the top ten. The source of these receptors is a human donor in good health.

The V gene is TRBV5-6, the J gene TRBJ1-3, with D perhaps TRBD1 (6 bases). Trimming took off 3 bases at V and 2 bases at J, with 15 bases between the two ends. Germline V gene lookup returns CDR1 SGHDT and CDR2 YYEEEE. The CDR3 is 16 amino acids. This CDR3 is CASSWLGGIPGNTIYF. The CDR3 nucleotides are TGTGCCAGCAGCTGGCTGGGGGGCATACCTGGAAACACCATATATTTT.

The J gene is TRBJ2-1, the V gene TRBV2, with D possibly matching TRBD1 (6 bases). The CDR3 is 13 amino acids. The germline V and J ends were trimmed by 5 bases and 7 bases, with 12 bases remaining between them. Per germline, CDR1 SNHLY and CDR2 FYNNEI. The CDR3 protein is CASSPGQLNEQFF. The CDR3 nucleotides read TGTGCCAGCAGTCCGGGACAACTGAATGAGCAGTTCTTC.

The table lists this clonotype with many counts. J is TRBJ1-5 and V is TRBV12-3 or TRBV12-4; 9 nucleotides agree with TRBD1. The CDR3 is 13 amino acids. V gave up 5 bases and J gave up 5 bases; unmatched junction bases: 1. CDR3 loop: CASSRDRDQPQHF. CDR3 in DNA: TGTGCCAGCAGTCGGGACAGGGATCAGCCCCAGCATTTT.

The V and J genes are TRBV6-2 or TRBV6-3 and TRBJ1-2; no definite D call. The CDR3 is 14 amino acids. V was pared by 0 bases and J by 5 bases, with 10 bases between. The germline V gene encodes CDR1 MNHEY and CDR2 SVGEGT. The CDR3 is CASSYSTEGYGYTF. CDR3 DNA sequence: TGTGCCAGCAGTTACTCTACGGAGGGTTATGGCTACACCTTC.

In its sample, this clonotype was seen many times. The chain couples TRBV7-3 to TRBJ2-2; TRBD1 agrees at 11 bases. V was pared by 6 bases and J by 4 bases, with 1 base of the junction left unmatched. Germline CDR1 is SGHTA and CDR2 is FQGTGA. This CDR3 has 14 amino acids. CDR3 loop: CASRGQGGTGELFF. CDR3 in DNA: TGTGCCAGCAGGGGACAGGGGGGCACCGGGGAGCTGTTTTTT.

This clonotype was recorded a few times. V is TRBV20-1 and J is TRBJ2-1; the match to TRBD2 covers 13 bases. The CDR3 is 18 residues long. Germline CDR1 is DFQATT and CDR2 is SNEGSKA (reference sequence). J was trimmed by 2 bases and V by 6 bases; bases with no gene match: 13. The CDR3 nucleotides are TGCAGTGCGGCCCGGACTAGCGGGAGCATGGGGCCCTACAATGAGCAGTTCTTC. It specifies CSAARTSGSMGPYNEQFF.

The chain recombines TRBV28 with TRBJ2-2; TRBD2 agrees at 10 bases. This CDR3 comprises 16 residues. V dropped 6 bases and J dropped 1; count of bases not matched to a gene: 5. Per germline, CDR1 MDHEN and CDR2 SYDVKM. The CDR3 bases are TGTGCCAGCAGATTACGACTAGCGGGGAACACCGGGGAGCTGTTTTTT. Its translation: CASRLRLAGNTGELFF.

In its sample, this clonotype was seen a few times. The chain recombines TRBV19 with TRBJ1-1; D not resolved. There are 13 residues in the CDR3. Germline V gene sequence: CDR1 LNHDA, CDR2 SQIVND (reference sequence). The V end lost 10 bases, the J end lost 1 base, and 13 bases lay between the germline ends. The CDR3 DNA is TGTGCCATCCGGTCGCCAGGGAACACTGAAGCTTTCTTT. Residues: CAIRSPGNTEAFF.

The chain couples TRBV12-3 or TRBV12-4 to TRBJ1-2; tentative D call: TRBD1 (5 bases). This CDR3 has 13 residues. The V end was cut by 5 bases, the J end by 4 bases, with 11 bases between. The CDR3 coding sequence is TGTGCCAGCAGTCAACAGGATCGCTATGGCTACACCTTC. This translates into CASSQQDRYGYTF.